Listed here is a single T cell receptor beta chain. Its matching antigen is unknown. Primers for the PCR totalled 60 Vbeta and 13 Jbeta. Using immunoSEQ multiplex PCR, the repertoire was profiled, and TCRdb retains in-frame clones only, with some absent. There are some 99,000 clones in the sample; 70% to 80% occur only once, and 7.7% lies in the top ten. V was pared by 4 bases and J by 1 base, with 7 bases of the junction left unmatched. Per the germline V gene, CDR1 is SGHRS and CDR2 is YFSETQ. CDR3 length: 15 amino acids. Donors sampled were nominally healthy, though unrecorded immune exposures were likely. The record originates from a study of cytomegalovirus exposure and HLA in healthy donors. Study information: The Caucasian-associated ancestry cluster contained about 80% of the 398 genotyped donors.

Overall study results and limits: What was likely a sequencing artifact was a cluster of highly shared sequence variants.

The sample consisted of PBMCs. The genes are TRBV5-1 and TRBJ2-5; 7 positions agree with TRBD1. This clonotype was obtained from a female donor in good health and CMV-seronegative. For the CDR3, the DNA is TGCGCCAGCAGCCTGGGACAGAACCCCCAAGAGACCCAGTACTTC. It yields the protein CASSLGQNPQETQYF.